The 4 T cell receptor beta chains reported below all come from one sample, sequenced in a study of cytomegalovirus exposure and HLA in healthy donors. The PCR ran on 60 Vbeta and 13 Jbeta primers. Data came from immunoSEQ multiplex PCR; TCRdb stores just in-frame clones and leaves some out. The profile shows roughly 190,000 clones, approximately 85% of them singletons. Sequencing input: PBMCs. The receptors shown here come from a man younger than 30 in good health and CMV-seronegative.

The chain recombines TRBV28 with TRBJ1-5; the D gene is possibly TRBD1 (6 bases). From germline, CDR1 is MDHEN and CDR2 SYDVKM. Between the trimmed V and J ends, which lost 6 bases and 4 bases, there was a span of 10 bases. This CDR3 has 13 residues. The CDR3 nucleotides are TGTGCCAGCAGGGGAGGGGGTAATCAGCCCCAGCATTTT. Protein product: CASRGGGNQPQHF. Full variable domain (remainder filled in from reference TRBV28 and TRBJ1-5): DVKVTQSSRYLVKRTGEKVFLECVQDMDHENMFWYRQDPGLGLRLIYFSYDVKMKEKGDIPEGYSVSREKKERFSLILESASTNQTSMYLCASRGGGNQPQHFGDGTRLSIL.

The chain recombines TRBV15 with TRBJ1-2; 7 positions agree with TRBD1. Germline CDR1 and CDR2: LNHNV and YYDKDF (reference sequence). CDR3 size: 15 residues. The J segment lost 4 bases and the V segment lost 2 bases, leaving 7 bases of the junction unmatched. The CDR3 DNA reads as TGTGCCACCAGCAGAACAGGGGAAGGCCTCTATGGCTACACCTTC. Translated, it gives CATSRTGEGLYGYTF.

V and J are TRBV14 and TRBJ2-3, with D unresolved. The V and J ends lost 4 bases and 2 bases respectively, with 22 bases between them. Per germline, CDR1 SGHDN and CDR2 FVKESK. The CDR3 spans 18 residues. The CDR3 loop is CASSPVPKTVANTDTQYF. The CDR3 bases are TGTGCCAGCAGCCCTGTTCCCAAGACTGTAGCTAACACAGATACGCAGTATTTT.

The rearrangement uses TRBV11-2 and TRBJ2-5, with 12 positions matching TRBD1. The CDR3 is made up of 19 amino acids. Trimming cost V 5 bases and J 7 bases; bases outside gene matches: 20. The germline gives CDR1 SGHAT, CDR2 FQNNGV. The CDR3 sequence is CASSQVGQGAGRTKRTQYF. The CDR3 nucleotides read TGTGCCAGCAGCCAGGTGGGACAGGGGGCCGGGCGGACTAAGCGGACCCAGTACTTC.